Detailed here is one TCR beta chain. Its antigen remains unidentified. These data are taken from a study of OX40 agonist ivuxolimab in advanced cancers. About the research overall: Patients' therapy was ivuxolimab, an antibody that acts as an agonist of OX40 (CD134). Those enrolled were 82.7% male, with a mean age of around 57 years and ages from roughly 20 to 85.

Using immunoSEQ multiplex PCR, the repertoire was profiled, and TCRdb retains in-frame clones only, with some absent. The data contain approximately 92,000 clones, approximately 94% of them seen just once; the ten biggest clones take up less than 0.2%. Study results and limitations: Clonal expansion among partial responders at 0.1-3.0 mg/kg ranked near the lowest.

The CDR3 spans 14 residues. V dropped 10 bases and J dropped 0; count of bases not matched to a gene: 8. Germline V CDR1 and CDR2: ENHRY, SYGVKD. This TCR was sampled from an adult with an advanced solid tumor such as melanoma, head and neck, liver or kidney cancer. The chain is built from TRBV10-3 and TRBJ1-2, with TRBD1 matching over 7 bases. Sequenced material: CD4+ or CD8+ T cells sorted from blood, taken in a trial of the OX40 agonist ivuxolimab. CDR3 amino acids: CATPGQDSNYGYTF. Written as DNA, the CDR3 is TGTGCCACCCCCGGACAGGATTCTAACTATGGCTACACCTTC.